One T cell receptor beta chain is described in this entry. No antigen is known for it. One end of the junction fails to match germline, which may point to a read error. This CDR3 has 15 residues. The V gene's germline CDR1 is LNHDA and CDR2 SQIVND (reference sequence). This record belongs to a study of resident and recirculating memory T cells in vitiligo. Study context: Epidermis came from shave biopsies of lesional and nonlesional sites, plus PBMCs. No cells were sorted; samples were homogenized just before genomic DNA extraction. Overall study findings and caveats: Vitiligo lesions lacked a unique dominant clone, and clonality varied. TCR sequences were not conserved across biopsy sites or patients.

The data were produced by immunoSEQ multiplex PCR, yet TCRdb's version contains in-frame clones alone and is incomplete. The table records 40,000 to 45,000 clones, 80% to 95% of them present only once. The sequence was obtained from a male donor with vitiligo. The rearrangement links TRBV19 to TRBJ1-2; 7 nucleotides match TRBD1. The sequencing sample was made of blood. CDR3 in amino acids: CASSISPRDSYGYTF. CDR3 DNA: TGTGCTAGTAGTATATCCCCCCGGGACAGCTATGGCTACACCTTC.